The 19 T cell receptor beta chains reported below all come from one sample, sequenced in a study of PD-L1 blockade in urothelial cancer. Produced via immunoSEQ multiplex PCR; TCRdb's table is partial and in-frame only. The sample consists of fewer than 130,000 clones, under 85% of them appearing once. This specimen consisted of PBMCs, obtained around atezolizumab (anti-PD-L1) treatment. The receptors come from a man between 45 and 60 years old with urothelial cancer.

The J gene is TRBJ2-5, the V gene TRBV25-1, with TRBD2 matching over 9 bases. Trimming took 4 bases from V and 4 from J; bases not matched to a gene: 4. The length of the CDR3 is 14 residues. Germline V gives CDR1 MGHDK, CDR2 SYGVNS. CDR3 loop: CASSAREGRETQYF. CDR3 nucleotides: TGTGCCAGCAGTGCGCGGGAGGGCCGAGAGACCCAGTACTTC. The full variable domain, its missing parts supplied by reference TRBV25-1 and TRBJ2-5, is EADIYQTPRYLVIGTGKKITLECSQTMGHDKMYWYQQDPGMELHLIHYSYGVNSTEKGDLSSESTVSRIRTEHFPLTLESARPSHTSQYLCASSAREGRETQYFGPGTRLLVL.

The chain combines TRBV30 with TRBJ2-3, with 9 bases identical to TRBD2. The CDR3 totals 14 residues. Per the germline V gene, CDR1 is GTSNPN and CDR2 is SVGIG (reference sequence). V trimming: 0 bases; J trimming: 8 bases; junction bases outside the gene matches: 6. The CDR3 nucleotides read TGTGCCTGGAGTGTAGCGGGAGGTCGGGCTACGCAGTATTTT. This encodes CAWSVAGGRATQYF.

The CDR3 spells CASSLTGSSSYEQYF. CDR3 DNA sequence: TGTGCCAGCTCTCTGACAGGCTCAAGCTCCTACGAGCAGTACTTC. The rearrangement joins TRBV18 to TRBJ2-7; D may be TRBD1 (6 bases). CDR1 is KGHSH and CDR2 is LQKENI in the germline V gene. The CDR3 has 15 amino acids. V was shortened by 6 bases and J by 0 bases, with 15 bases between the two germline ends.

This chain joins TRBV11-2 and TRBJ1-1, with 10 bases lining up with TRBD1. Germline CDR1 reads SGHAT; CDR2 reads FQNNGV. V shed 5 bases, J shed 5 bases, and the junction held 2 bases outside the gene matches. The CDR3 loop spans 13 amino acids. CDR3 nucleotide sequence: TGTGCCAGCAGCCAGGACAGGGGGACTGAAGCTTTCTTT. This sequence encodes CASSQDRGTEAFF. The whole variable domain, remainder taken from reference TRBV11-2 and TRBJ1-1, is EAGVAQSPRYKIIEKRQSVAFWCNPISGHATLYWYQQILGQGPKLLIQFQNNGVVDDSQLPKDRFSAERLKGVDSTLKIQPAKLEDSAVYLCASSQDRGTEAFFGQGTRLTVV.

DNA for the CDR3: TGTGCCAGCAGTTTTGGGACACTCTACGAGCAGTACTTC. This sequence encodes CASSFGTLYEQYF. The chain employs TRBV27 and TRBJ2-7; D might be TRBD1 (6 bases). The length of the CDR3 is 13 residues. V was pared by 3 bases and J by 3 bases, with 9 bases between. Germline CDR1 is MNHEY and CDR2 is SMNVEV (reference sequence).

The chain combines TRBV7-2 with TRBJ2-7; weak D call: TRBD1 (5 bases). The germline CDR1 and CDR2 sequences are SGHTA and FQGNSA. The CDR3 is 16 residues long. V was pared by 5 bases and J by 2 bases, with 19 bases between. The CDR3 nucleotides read TGTGCCAGCAGCGATACCCCTAGGAGCAGGGCCTACGAGCAGTACTTC. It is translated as CASSDTPRSRAYEQYF.

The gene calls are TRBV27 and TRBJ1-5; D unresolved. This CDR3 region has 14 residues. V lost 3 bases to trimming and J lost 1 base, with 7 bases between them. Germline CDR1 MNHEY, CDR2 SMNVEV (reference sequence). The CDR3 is CASSFGASNQPQHF. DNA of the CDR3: TGTGCCAGCAGTTTCGGAGCCAGCAATCAGCCCCAGCATTTT.

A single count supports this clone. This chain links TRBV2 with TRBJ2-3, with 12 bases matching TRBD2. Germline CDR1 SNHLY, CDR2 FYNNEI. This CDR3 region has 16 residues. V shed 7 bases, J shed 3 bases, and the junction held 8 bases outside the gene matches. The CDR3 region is CASIRSTSGRTDTQYF. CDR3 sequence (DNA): TGTGCCAGCATTAGATCGACTAGCGGGAGAACAGATACGCAGTATTTT.

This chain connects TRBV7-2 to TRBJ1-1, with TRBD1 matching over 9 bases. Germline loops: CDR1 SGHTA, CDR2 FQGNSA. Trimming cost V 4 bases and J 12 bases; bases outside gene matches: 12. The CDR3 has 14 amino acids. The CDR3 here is CASSSPHRGRWTFF. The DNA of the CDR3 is TGTGCCAGCAGCTCCCCCCACAGGGGGCGCTGGACTTTCTTT.

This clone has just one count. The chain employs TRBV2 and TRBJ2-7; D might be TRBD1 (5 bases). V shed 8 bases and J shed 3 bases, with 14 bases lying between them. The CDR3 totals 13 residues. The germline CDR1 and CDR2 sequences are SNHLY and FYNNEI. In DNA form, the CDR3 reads TGTGCCAGCCAAGACAGTTGGGGCTACGAGCAGTACTTC. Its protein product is CASQDSWGYEQYF.

As DNA, the CDR3 is TGTGCCAGCTCACCACCGGGCCGGGACACCTATAACTATGGCTACACCTTC. It codes for CASSPPGRDTYNYGYTF. The gene calls are TRBV18 and TRBJ1-2; the D gene is possibly TRBD1 (6 bases). V gave up 0 bases and J gave up 1 base, with 15 bases separating them. The germline V gene encodes CDR1 KGHSH and CDR2 LQKENI. The CDR3 runs to 17 residues. The complete variable domain, with remaining parts taken from reference TRBV18 and TRBJ1-2, reads NAGVMQNPRHLVRRRGQEARLRCSPMKGHSHVYWYRQLPEEGLKFMVYLQKENIIDESGMPKERFSAEFPKEGPSILRIQQVVRGDSAAYFCASSPPGRDTYNYGYTFGSGTRLTVV.

CDR3 nucleotide sequence: TGTGCCAGCTCACCAGAACCACTGCTGCAAGAGACCCAGTACTTC. It specifies CASSPEPLLQETQYF. The genes are TRBV18 and TRBJ2-5; D remains ambiguous. Germline loops: CDR1 KGHSH, CDR2 LQKENI. The CDR3 is 15 residues long. V was pared by 2 bases and J by 2 bases, with 12 bases between.

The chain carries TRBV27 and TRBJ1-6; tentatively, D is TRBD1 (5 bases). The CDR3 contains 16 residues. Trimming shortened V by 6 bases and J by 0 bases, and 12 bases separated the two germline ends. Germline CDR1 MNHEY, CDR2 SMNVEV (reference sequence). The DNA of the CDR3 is TGTGCCAGCAGGGGGTGGGGGGACTCCTATAATTCACCCCTCCACTTT. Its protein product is CASRGWGDSYNSPLHF.

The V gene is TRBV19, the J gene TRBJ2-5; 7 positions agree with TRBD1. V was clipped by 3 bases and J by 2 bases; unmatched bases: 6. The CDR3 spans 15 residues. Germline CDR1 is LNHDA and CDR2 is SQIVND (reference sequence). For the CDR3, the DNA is TGTGCCAGTAGTATCTCCTGGACAGGACAAGAGACCCAGTACTTC. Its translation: CASSISWTGQETQYF.

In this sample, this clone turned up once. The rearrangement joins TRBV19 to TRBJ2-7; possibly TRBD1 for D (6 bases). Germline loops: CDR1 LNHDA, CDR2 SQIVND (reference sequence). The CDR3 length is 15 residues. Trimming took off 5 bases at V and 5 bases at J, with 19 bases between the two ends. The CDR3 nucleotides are TGTGCCAGTAGTGTTCAAACTACAGGGATGAACGAGCAGTACTTC. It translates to CASSVQTTGMNEQYF.

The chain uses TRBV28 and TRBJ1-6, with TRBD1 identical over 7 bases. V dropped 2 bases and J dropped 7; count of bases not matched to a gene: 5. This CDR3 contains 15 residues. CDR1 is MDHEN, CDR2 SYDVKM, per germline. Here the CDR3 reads CASSLGDRRNSPLHF. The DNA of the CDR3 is TGTGCCAGCAGTTTAGGGGACAGACGGAATTCACCCCTCCACTTT.

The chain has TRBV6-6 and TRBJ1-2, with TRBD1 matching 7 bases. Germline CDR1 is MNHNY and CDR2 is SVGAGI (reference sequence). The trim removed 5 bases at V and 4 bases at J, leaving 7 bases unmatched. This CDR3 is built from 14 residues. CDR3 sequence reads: CASSKGQFRYGYTF. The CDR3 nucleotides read TGTGCCAGCAGTAAGGGACAGTTCCGCTATGGCTACACCTTC.

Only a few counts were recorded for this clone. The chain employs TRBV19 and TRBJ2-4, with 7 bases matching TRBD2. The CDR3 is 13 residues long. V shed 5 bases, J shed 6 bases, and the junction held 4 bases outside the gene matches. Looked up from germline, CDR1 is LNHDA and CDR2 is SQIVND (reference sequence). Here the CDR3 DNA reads TGTGCCAGTAGTGGCGGGAGTGGAAACATTCAGTACTTC. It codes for CASSGGSGNIQYF.

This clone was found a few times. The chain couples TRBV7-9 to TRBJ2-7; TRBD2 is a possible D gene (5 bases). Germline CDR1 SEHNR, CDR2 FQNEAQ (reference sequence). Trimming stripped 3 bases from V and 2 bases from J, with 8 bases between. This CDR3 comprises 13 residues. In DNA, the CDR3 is TGTGCCAGCAGCTTTAGCGCGCCCTACGAGCAGTACTTC. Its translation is CASSFSAPYEQYF.